This T cell receptor (beta chain) appears in the sequencing data of a study of cytomegalovirus exposure and HLA in healthy donors. Findings and limits, study-wide: The study reported that TCR beta sequences accurately predicted HLA-A and HLA-B alleles in most subjects. As a later analysis showed, several of the most significant clusters appeared to be linked to common viral pathogens.

Healthy bone marrow donors supplied every sample. Germline-derived CDR1 and CDR2 are MNHNS and SASEGT. The V segment lost 4 bases and the J segment 6 bases; nucleotides outside the gene matches: 23. CDR3 size: 20 residues. Primers: 60 Vbeta forward and 13 Jbeta reverse. TCRdb keeps only in-frame clones here, not all; method: immunoSEQ multiplex PCR. In the table there are 84,000 or so clones, around 77% of which are singletons. To note about this clone: Antigen: not known.

This clonotype was sampled from a man aged 50-59 years in good health and CMV-seronegative. Sequenced sample: PBMCs. The J gene is TRBJ1-4, the V gene TRBV6-1; 7 bases align to TRBD1. The CDR3 sequence is CASSAHRGVYSDNRDEKLFF. CDR3 DNA: TGTGCCAGCAGTGCCCACAGGGGAGTTTATAGTGATAACCGTGATGAAAAACTGTTTTTT.